Presented here are 26 T cell receptor beta chains from one specimen sequenced in a study of response to subunit inactivated influenza vaccine. One entry per CDR3 protein results from TCRdb running MiXCR on the RT-PCR reads. Among 550,000 to 650,000 distinct CDR3 sequences listed, about an eighth were seen once. This sample comprised PBMCs from blood, obtained on the day of vaccination. These receptors were collected from a man in his fifties who received an inactivated influenza vaccine.

This clonotype showed up just a few times. The rearrangement joins TRBV15 to TRBJ2-7; perhaps TRBD1 as D (6 bases). The germline CDR1 and CDR2 sequences are LNHNV and YYDKDF (reference sequence). CDR3 length: 16 amino acids. V shed 1 base and J shed 6 bases, with 19 bases lying between them. The DNA of the CDR3 is TGTGCCACCAGCAGAGGGGAGACAGGACCGCATGGCGAGCAGTACTTC. This gives the protein CATSRGETGPHGEQYF.

This clonotype occurred a few times. The genes are TRBV18 and TRBJ2-7, with TRBD2 identical over 9 bases. V was clipped by 4 bases and J by 0 bases; unmatched bases: 10. Per germline, CDR1 KGHSH and CDR2 LQKENI. There are 17 residues in the CDR3. CDR3 bases: TGTGCCAGCTCACGGCAGGGACTAGCCCACAGCTCCTACGAGCAGTACTTC. This translates into CASSRQGLAHSSYEQYF.

CDR3 DNA: TGCAGTGCTAGACCTGGACAGGGTTACCTCCTCCCCTACAATGAGCAGTTCTTC. Translation: CSARPGQGYLLPYNEQFF. The chain links TRBV20-1 to TRBJ2-1; 8 nucleotides align to TRBD1. V dropped 2 bases and J dropped 2; count of bases not matched to a gene: 14. Germline loops: CDR1 DFQATT, CDR2 SNEGSKA (reference sequence). This CDR3 comprises 18 residues.

The chain carries TRBV20-1 and TRBJ2-7, with 9 bases identical to TRBD1. The junction had 3 bases not matched to a gene; V was cut back by 0 bases and J by 3 bases. The CDR3 is made up of 14 amino acids. Germline CDR1 reads DFQATT; CDR2 reads SNEGSKA (reference sequence). CDR3 residues: CSARDLTGGYEQYF. The CDR3 DNA reads TGCAGTGCTAGAGATTTGACAGGGGGCTACGAGCAGTACTTC.

Only a few counts were recorded for this clonotype. The CDR3 DNA reads TGTGCCAGCAGCTCTCAGGCGGGAGGTGGGCAAGAGACCCAGTACTTC. As protein: CASSSQAGGGQETQYF. The genes are TRBV5-4 and TRBJ2-5, with 8 bases matching TRBD2. The length of the CDR3 is 16 residues. V lost 3 bases and J lost 2; bases outside the gene matches: 9. Germline V gene sequence: CDR1 SGHNT, CDR2 YYREEE (reference sequence).

This clonotype was observed a few times. The chain carries TRBV6-1 and TRBJ2-1, with D possibly matching TRBD2 (5 bases). This CDR3 comprises 14 residues. V lost 8 bases and J 3 bases, leaving 14 bases between the germline ends. The germline CDR1 and CDR2 sequences are MNHNS and SASEGT. CDR3 amino acids: CASGRGSSYNEQFF. CDR3 coding DNA: TGTGCCAGCGGCAGAGGGAGCAGCTACAATGAGCAGTTCTTC.

The CDR3 protein is CSARVPNQETQYF. Here the CDR3 DNA reads TGCAGTGCTAGAGTACCGAACCAAGAGACCCAGTACTTC. The chain is built from TRBV20-1 and TRBJ2-5; no clear D gene. CDR3 length: 13 residues. V dropped 1 base and J dropped 0 bases, with 6 bases sitting between them. Germline V CDR1 and CDR2: DFQATT, SNEGSKA (reference sequence).

This clonotype came up many times. This chain joins TRBV5-1 and TRBJ2-5; 8 bases fit TRBD1. The CDR3 covers 14 residues. CDR1 is SGHRS and CDR2 is YFSETQ in the germline V gene. The junction had 5 bases not matched to a gene; V was cut back by 3 bases and J by 4 bases. The CDR3 DNA sequence: TGCGCCAGCAGCTCGGGACAGGCTCCAGAGACCCAGTACTTC. Its protein is CASSSGQAPETQYF.

Only a few counts were recorded for this clonotype. The genes are TRBV6-2 or TRBV6-3 and TRBJ2-3, with TRBD2 matching 12 bases. J was trimmed by 0 bases and V by 0 bases; bases with no gene match: 10. There are 20 residues in the CDR3. Germline V lookup: CDR1 MNHEY, CDR2 SVGEGT. Written as DNA, the CDR3 is TGTGCCAGCAGTTACTCCTCTAGCGGGGGGGCTTCATCTAGCACAGATACGCAGTATTTT. Its translation is CASSYSSSGGASSSTDTQYF.

A word on this clonotype: Possible read error: a much larger clone is one base away. For the CDR3, the DNA is TGTGCCGGCAGCGCCCATGACAGCCACTCTGGGGCCAACGTCCTGACTTTC. It is translated as CAGSAHDSHSGANVLTF. The chain employs TRBV9 and TRBJ2-6, with TRBD1 as a possible D gene (5 bases). Germline V gene sequence: CDR1 SGDLS, CDR2 YYNGEE. The CDR3 sequence is 17 residues long.

The chain combines TRBV24-1 with TRBJ2-5; 9 bases are shared with TRBD1. The CDR3 sequence is 13 residues long. V shed 8 bases, J shed 2 bases, and the junction held 2 bases outside the gene matches. CDR1 and CDR2 from the germline V gene are KGHDR and SFDVKD. The CDR3 reads CATNGQGQETQYF. In nucleotides, the CDR3 is TGTGCCACCAATGGACAGGGGCAAGAGACCCAGTACTTC.

The V gene is TRBV20-1, the J gene TRBJ2-5; D gene uncertain. Trimming cost V 4 bases and J 7 bases, with 16 bases left between them. The CDR3 covers 13 residues. CDR1 and CDR2 from the germline V gene are DFQATT and SNEGSKA (reference sequence). In DNA form, the CDR3 reads TGCAGTGCTAAAGATGTAGATCGCGGGACCCAGTACTTC. It translates to CSAKDVDRGTQYF.

The rearrangement joins TRBV7-9 to TRBJ2-7; D ambiguous. The V end lost 5 bases, the J end lost 3 bases, and 8 bases lay between the germline ends. CDR1 and CDR2 from the germline V gene are SEHNR and FQNEAQ (reference sequence). This CDR3 is built from 12 residues. The CDR3 region is CASSRVFYEQYF. In nucleotides, the CDR3 is TGTGCCAGCAGCAGGGTGTTCTACGAGCAGTACTTC.

This clonotype has at least ten counts. The chain employs TRBV5-1 and TRBJ2-6; D is undetermined. V lost 0 bases and J lost 0, with 4 bases in between. The length of the CDR3 is 15 residues. CDR1 is SGHRS and CDR2 is YFSETQ in the germline V gene. CDR3 in amino acids: CASSLGGSGANVLTF. The CDR3 bases are TGCGCCAGCAGCTTGGGAGGCTCTGGGGCCAACGTCCTGACTTTC.

The table lists this clonotype with a few counts. J is TRBJ2-7 and V is TRBV12-3 or TRBV12-4; TRBD1 aligns across 9 bases. The V and J ends lost 3 bases and 5 bases, in that order; junction bases with no gene match: 5. The CDR3 consists of 14 residues. CDR3 in amino acids: CASSFGDRADEQYF. CDR3 nucleotides: TGTGCCAGCAGTTTCGGGGACAGGGCCGACGAGCAGTACTTC.

The CDR3 DNA follows: TGCGCCAGCAGCTTGGACCCTCCGGGACAGGGCGATCAGCCCCAGCATTTT. Translation gives CASSLDPPGQGDQPQHF. This sequence joins TRBV5-1 and TRBJ1-5; TRBD1 matches at 9 bases. The CDR3 has 17 residues. Germline trimming cut 0 bases from V and 5 bases from J; bases unmatched to any gene: 9. CDR1 SGHRS and CDR2 YFSETQ come from the germline V gene. The full variable domain, in which reference TRBV5-1 and TRBJ1-5 provide the parts outside the CDR3, is KAGVTQTPRYLIKTRGQQVTLSCSPISGHRSVSWYQQTPGQGLQFLFEYFSETQRNKGNFPGRFSGRQFSNSRSEMNVSTLELGDSALYLCASSLDPPGQGDQPQHFGDGTRLSIL.

This clonotype has a handful of counts. Its ends do not fully match the called genes, so a read error is possible. The chain uses TRBV20-1 and TRBJ1-6; a weak D match, TRBD1 (6 bases). Germline loops: CDR1 DFQATT, CDR2 SNEGSKA (reference sequence). The CDR3 consists of 13 residues. The CDR3 here is CSPRGANNSPLHF. In nucleotides, the CDR3 is TGCAGTCCTAGGGGGGCCAACAATTCACCCCTCCACTTT.

Points on this clonotype: A much larger clone lies a single base off, so this may be a read error. The chain recombines TRBV5-1 with TRBJ2-1; 8 bases agree with TRBD1. CDR3 length: 13 amino acids. Germline CDR1 reads SGHRS; CDR2 reads YFSETQ. This CDR3 reads CACSLGQGYEQFF. The DNA of the CDR3 is TGCGCCTGCAGCCTAGGACAGGGATATGAGCAGTTCTTC.

This chain joins TRBV15 and TRBJ2-5; tentatively, D is TRBD2 (5 bases). This CDR3 has 14 residues. V was pared by 1 base and J by 5 bases, with 11 bases between. Germline loops: CDR1 LNHNV, CDR2 YYDKDF (reference sequence). The CDR3 protein is CATSRVGSAETQYF. The CDR3 DNA follows: TGTGCCACCAGCAGAGTTGGTAGCGCCGAGACCCAGTACTTC.

There are many counts of this clonotype. The V and J genes are TRBV5-1 and TRBJ2-1; 8 bases are shared with TRBD2. V shed 1 base and J 3 bases; nucleotides not matched to a gene: 3. The CDR3 is 15 residues long. The germline CDR1 and CDR2 sequences are SGHRS and YFSETQ. This chain's CDR3 is CASSLSGGNYNEQFF. As DNA, the CDR3 is TGCGCCAGCAGCTTGAGCGGGGGAAACTACAATGAGCAGTTCTTC.

The sample holds many counts of this clonotype. The rearrangement uses TRBV12-3 or TRBV12-4 and TRBJ2-3, with D tentatively TRBD2 (6 bases). V shed 6 bases and J shed 6 bases, with 19 bases lying between them. This CDR3 is 15 amino acids long. The CDR3 coding sequence is TGTGCCAGCAGCCAAATGGCGCGGGGAACGGATACGCAGTATTTT. Translation gives CASSQMARGTDTQYF.

Ten or more counts support this clonotype. The CDR3 reads CASSLGGEGEKLFF. For the CDR3, the DNA is TGTGCCAGCAGTTTAGGGGGGGAGGGTGAAAAACTGTTTTTT. The rearrangement joins TRBV12-3 or TRBV12-4 to TRBJ1-4; D might be TRBD1 (5 bases). V shed 1 base and J shed 7 bases, with 10 bases lying between them. The CDR3 sequence is 14 residues long.

This clonotype occurred a few times. The chain carries TRBV6-2 or TRBV6-3 and TRBJ1-5; D may be TRBD1 (5 bases). The CDR3 loop spans 16 amino acids. The V end lost 2 bases, the J end lost 2 bases, and 13 bases lay between the germline ends. The germline V gene encodes CDR1 MNHEY and CDR2 SVGEGT. The DNA of the CDR3 is TGTGCCAGCAGTTACCCCGCCAGGGTCGGCAATCAGCCCCAGCATTTT. Translating it yields CASSYPARVGNQPQHF.

This clonotype showed up just a few times. The chain couples TRBV12-3 or TRBV12-4 to TRBJ1-5; TRBD1 aligns across 8 bases. Trimming cost V 6 bases and J 4 bases; bases outside gene matches: 5. The CDR3 runs 14 residues. The CDR3 DNA is TGTGCCAGCAGGGACGGGACAGGAAATCAGCCCCAGCATTTT. Translation: CASRDGTGNQPQHF.

This clonotype has a handful of counts. The genes are TRBV11-2 and TRBJ2-1; D perhaps matches TRBD1 (6 bases). V lost 0 bases and J lost 3, with 9 bases in between. The CDR3 covers 15 residues. The germline V gene encodes CDR1 SGHAT and CDR2 FQNNGV. The CDR3 DNA is TGTGCCAGCAGCTTAGAAGGACAGTTCTACAATGAGCAGTTCTTC. Amino acid sequence: CASSLEGQFYNEQFF.

V and J are TRBV20-1 and TRBJ2-1; 11 bases align to TRBD2. CDR1 is DFQATT and CDR2 is SNEGSKA in the germline V gene (reference sequence). The CDR3 is 18 amino acids. With 6 bases clipped from V and 0 bases from J, the junction kept 13 bases outside the gene matches. The DNA for the CDR3 is TGCAGTGCGCTAGCGGGAGGCGTCCTTTGGAGCTCCTACAATGAGCAGTTCTTC. Its translation is CSALAGGVLWSSYNEQFF.